This T cell receptor beta chain was profiled in a study of Ad26.COV2.S vaccination and SARS-CoV-2 variants. Overall study findings and caveats: Marked by substantial breadth, spike-specific CD8+ and CD4+ T cell responses were reportedly seen after vaccination.

Of note for this clone: Its antigen is unknown.

The germline CDR1 and CDR2 sequences are SGHNT and YYREEE (reference sequence). The CDR3 totals 13 residues. V dropped 0 bases and J dropped 7; count of bases not matched to a gene: 3. Clones were read by immunoSEQ multiplex PCR, and TCRdb kept only the in-frame ones, dropping some. Here the sample spans fewer than 800,000 clones, around 92% being singletons. Treatment specified: roughly 18 received Ad26.COV2.S at low or high dose, single or two shots; 5 received placebo; per-sample allocation not given. Samples analyzed were those drawn on day 63 after the first vaccine or placebo injection. The sequenced sample was peripheral blood, obtained in a trial of Ad26.COV2.S vaccine versus placebo. The clonotype comes from a person between 18 and 65 years old who received the Ad26.COV2.S COVID-19 vaccine or a placebo. The rearrangement uses TRBV5-4 and TRBJ1-1; 7 bases align to TRBD1. CDR3 in amino acids: CASSLDRQGEAFF. Written as DNA, the CDR3 is TGTGCCAGCAGCTTGGACCGACAGGGTGAAGCTTTCTTT.